These T cell receptor beta chains were read from a single sample in a study of shared clonotypes between healthy human individuals. Only in-frame clones appear in the TCRdb table, and some are missing; sequencing was by immunoSEQ multiplex PCR. The sample lists more than 1.2 million clones, less than 99% occurring once. Input material: naive CD4+ T cells sorted from blood. These TCRs come from a man younger than 45 in good health. The conserved cysteine and the conserved F or W are not part of the CDR3 here. Each record gives: D gene, V gene, J gene, CDR3 protein. The D gene is left open where the match is weak.

d_gene: .; v_gene: TRBV4-1; j_gene: TRBJ2-5; CDR3aa: ASSQDDRQTQY
d_gene: TRBD1; v_gene: TRBV6-1; j_gene: TRBJ2-2; CDR3aa: ASSDRTGVDTGELF
d_gene: .; v_gene: TRBV7-2; j_gene: TRBJ2-3; CDR3aa: ASSLSGADTQY
d_gene: TRBD1; v_gene: TRBV10-3; j_gene: TRBJ2-3; CDR3aa: AISELRGQSTDTQY
d_gene: .; v_gene: TRBV7-9; j_gene: TRBJ2-1; CDR3aa: ASSFYLDVDYNEQF
d_gene: .; v_gene: TRBV28; j_gene: TRBJ2-5; CDR3aa: ASGTYQETQY
d_gene: .; v_gene: TRBV5-1; j_gene: TRBJ2-6; CDR3aa: ASSLYPSTPRGVGSSGANVLT
d_gene: .; v_gene: TRBV5-4; j_gene: TRBJ2-5; CDR3aa: ASSLNAHRGRGGETQY
d_gene: .; v_gene: TRBV11-2; j_gene: TRBJ2-7; CDR3aa: ASSPGGRSTYEQY
d_gene: .; v_gene: TRBV2; j_gene: TRBJ2-2; CDR3aa: ASSDRAVTGELF
d_gene: .; v_gene: TRBV21-1; j_gene: TRBJ2-2; CDR3aa: ASSIETRGRELF
d_gene: TRBD1; v_gene: TRBV5-8; j_gene: TRBJ2-1; CDR3aa: ASSLKGQGKSYNEQF
d_gene: TRBD1; v_gene: TRBV5-4; j_gene: TRBJ1-2; CDR3aa: ASWHGDSPYGYT
d_gene: TRBD1; v_gene: TRBV29-1; j_gene: TRBJ1-2; CDR3aa: SVAHGTGYGYT
d_gene: .; v_gene: TRBV5-1; j_gene: TRBJ1-3; CDR3aa: ASSTGDSGNTIY
d_gene: .; v_gene: TRBV6-5; j_gene: TRBJ1-2; CDR3aa: ASRSTAVYGYT
d_gene: TRBD2; v_gene: TRBV19; j_gene: TRBJ2-2; CDR3aa: ASRGGLAPAGELF
d_gene: .; v_gene: TRBV28; j_gene: TRBJ2-3; CDR3aa: ASSPRQASTDTQY
d_gene: TRBD1; v_gene: TRBV4-3; j_gene: TRBJ2-7; CDR3aa: ASSRGTGGGYEQY
d_gene: TRBD2; v_gene: TRBV28; j_gene: TRBJ2-7; CDR3aa: ASRGTWTSGKDRLYEQY
d_gene: .; v_gene: TRBV6-1; j_gene: TRBJ2-2; CDR3aa: ASVTLGYTGELF